The present entry profiles one T cell receptor beta chain with its context. Its antigen is still unknown. The germline V and J ends were trimmed by 0 bases and 0 bases, with 5 bases remaining between them. CDR1 is GTSNPN and CDR2 is SVGIG in the germline V gene (reference sequence). This CDR3 has 13 amino acids. Pools of viral peptides were used by the ViraFEST assay to expand antigen-specific CD4+ T cells ahead of sequencing. CD4+ T cells were isolated after roughly nine days of culture. Testing of the vaccine recipients showed negative nucleocapsid antibodies and no prior SARS-CoV-2 infection. On day 3 and again on day 7, half the medium was replaced with IL-2 medium. Some clones are missing from TCRdb's copy, which holds only in-frame ones; the method was immunoSEQ multiplex PCR. The repertoire has about 43,000 clones, around 80% of them found once; the top ten carry 11%. The sample belongs to a study of vaccination effects on CD4 cells after COVID-19. At the level of the study: Every participant took two doses of the BNT162b2 or mRNA-1273 vaccine.

Study conclusions and caveats: Within healthy vaccinees, only 1 of 255 vaccine-induced clones displayed cross-reactivity with common cold coronaviruses.

Sample: CD4+ T cells from PBMCs cultured with SARS-CoV-2 spike peptides, taken before COVID-19 vaccination. The sequence was obtained from a human donor who received a COVID-19 vaccine. The V and J genes are TRBV30 and TRBJ1-2; D remains unclear. The CDR3 sequence is CAWSVWANYGYTF. CDR3 DNA sequence: TGTGCCTGGAGTGTTTGGGCTAACTATGGCTACACCTTC.